This T cell receptor (beta chain) originates from a study of T cells in Graves' hyperthyroidism and ophthalmopathy. Whole-study findings and limits: Before onset, by a median of around six months, the model predicted ophthalmopathy. The majority of expanded thyroid clonotypes above 0.001 also appeared in blood.

Template material for amplifying TCR beta CDR3 regions consisted of RNA transcripts. When the TCR CDR3 underwent first-round RT-PCR, the HTBI primer set was used. TCRdb redid the calling of the multiplex PCR reads with MiXCR, one entry per CDR3 protein. The top ten clones hold roughly 19% of a sample with about 570,000 distinct CDR3 sequences, around 45% of them seen once. Germline-derived CDR1 and CDR2 are SGHRS and YFSETQ. The CDR3 is 13 residues long. On this clonotype itself: Its cognate antigen is unknown. Relative to the germline gene, one junction end is altered; a read error may explain this.

The rearrangement joins TRBV5-1 to TRBJ1-1, with TRBD1 identical over 7 bases. The sequenced sample consisted of peripheral blood or thyroid tissue (not recorded which). This TCR was sampled from an adult woman with Graves' disease, either hyperthyroidism or ophthalmopathy (not recorded which). The CDR3 nucleotides read TGCGCCAGCAGCTGGGGACAGAGCACTGAAGCCTTCTTT. Translating gives CASSWGQSTEAFF. Full variable domain (outside the CDR3, taken from reference TRBV5-1 and TRBJ1-1): KAGVTQTPRYLIKTRGQQVTLSCSPISGHRSVSWYQQTPGQGLQFLFEYFSETQRNKGNFPGRFSGRQFSNSRSEMNVSTLELGDSALYLCASSWGQSTEAFFGQGTRLTVV.